The clone carrying this T cell receptor (beta chain) showed up many times. The target antigen is unknown. Methods used by the authors: A classifier for distant metastasis in papillary thyroid cancer was constructed using CDR3 differences observed across clinicopathological groups. TCRdb re-clonotyped the PCR reads via MiXCR. In this record, the V and J calls reflect TCRdb's handling and not the investigators' own analysis. Of about 34,000 clones in the sample, 16% were seen once. Treatment of any kind had been given to no patient before thyroid surgery. This sample was taken from a study of metastatic and nonmetastatic thyroid tumors. Overall study: Repertoires from malignant and benign thyroid patients were compared across blood and tumor or nodule tissue. Study-wide results and limits: In blood and tumor, TCR beta diversity was reportedly significantly higher in malignant thyroid tumors than in benign nodules.

The sequencing input was blood. The clonotype was recovered from a female donor with papillary thyroid cancer or a benign thyroid nodule (not recorded which). Some clones in this sample may be carry-over from other donors' samples.

CDR3 in amino acids: CASSYTENTEAFF. DNA of the CDR3: TGTGCCAGCAGTTACACAGAGAACACTGAAGCTTTCTTT. The rearrangement uses TRBV6-6 and TRBJ1-1; D gene uncertain. Trimming removed 2 bases at V and 1 base at J, with 5 bases between. Germline loops: CDR1 MNHNY, CDR2 SVGAGI (reference sequence). The CDR3 has 13 residues.